This T cell receptor (beta chain) derives from a study of chemoradiotherapy in HPV16-positive cancers (dated by TCRdb to the early 2020s). About the study as a whole: Functional T-cell assays on cells from a couple of HPV16-positive patients defined candidate HPV-specific T-cell clones and common TCR motifs. The study set out to ask whether T-cell immunity against the HPV oncoproteins E6 and E7 changes over the course of chemoradiotherapy and whether that immunity affects survival. Next, the candidate HPV-specific TCRs and motifs were followed in TCR repertoires from approximately 87 patients with HPV-related cancers. Study-wide conclusions, independent of this receptor: In HPV16-positive patients, expansion of HPV-responsive T cells during chemoradiotherapy was found to be associated with improved recurrence-free survival. Expansion of candidate HPV-specific clones and E7-related TCR motifs was observed in the tumor microenvironment during treatment, whereas no such expansion was observed for non-HPV-specific T cells. Only a couple of HPV16-positive patients were used to derive the functional definition of HPV-specific T cells, and the survival association was reported for HPV16-positive patients.

Repertoires were sampled repeatedly over the course of chemoradiotherapy so that clonal expansion in the tumor microenvironment could be followed. On this clone itself: The antigen it recognizes is unknown. Base-call qualities are not available, and no considerably larger clone is one nucleotide away.

Library preparation was by the immunoSEQ multiplex PCR assay. TCRdb's version of the immuneACCESS table is confined to in-frame rearrangements and falls short of the full clone set. An unresolved V gene accounts for under half of the shortfall where checked; the remainder is of unknown origin. The sample table lists around 4,300 clones, almost 90% of them with a count of one. Around 2.9% of the sample is taken by the ten largest. The CDR3 spans 16 residues, from the cysteine through the phenylalanine. Kept here is only the CDR3 DNA, which spans 48 bases and is read in frame from base 1. V is clipped by 3 bases and J by 8 bases, and the sequence between their germline boundaries is 19 bases long. As encoded in the germline V gene, CDR1 is MDHEN while CDR2 is SYDVKM.

The chain employs TRBV28 and TRBJ2-2, with the D gene uncertain. The sample was collected from a patient who underwent chemoradiotherapy. This sequence was found in a human donor with HPV-associated anogenital cancer. The base sequence is TGTGCCAGCAGTTTTTTCGCCAGTCCTGCACGGGGGGAGCTGTTTTTT. This yields the protein CASSFFASPARGELFF.